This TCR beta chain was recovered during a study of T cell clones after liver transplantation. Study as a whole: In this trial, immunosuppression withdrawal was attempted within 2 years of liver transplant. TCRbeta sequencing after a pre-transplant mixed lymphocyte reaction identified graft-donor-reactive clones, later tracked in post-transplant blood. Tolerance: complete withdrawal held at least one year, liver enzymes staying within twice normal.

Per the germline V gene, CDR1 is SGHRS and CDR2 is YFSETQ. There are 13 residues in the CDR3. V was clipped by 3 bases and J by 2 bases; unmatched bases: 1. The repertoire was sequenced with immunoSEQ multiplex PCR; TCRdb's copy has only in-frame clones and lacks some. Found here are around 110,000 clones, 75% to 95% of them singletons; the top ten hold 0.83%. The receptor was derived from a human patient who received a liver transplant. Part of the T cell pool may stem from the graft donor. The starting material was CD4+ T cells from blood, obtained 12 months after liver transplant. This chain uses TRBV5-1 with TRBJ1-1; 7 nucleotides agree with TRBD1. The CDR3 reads CASSWDSNTEAFF. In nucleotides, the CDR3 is TGCGCCAGCAGCTGGGACAGCAACACTGAAGCTTTCTTT.